This is a list of T cell receptor beta chains from one sample in a study of T cells in Graves' hyperthyroidism and ophthalmopathy. In TCRdb, the multiplex PCR reads were re-called with MiXCR into one record per CDR3 protein. The top ten hold about 7.7% of the sample, which has some 440,000 distinct CDR3 sequences, 15% to 17% seen once. Input material: blood. The origin of the receptors is a woman between 18 and 29 years old with Graves' hyperthyroidism. The CDR3 runs from the conserved cysteine through the conserved F or W. D genes are given only for firm matches. Only some rows state a clone size, as once, few, many or a class for expanded clones.

cdr3_aa	cdr3_nt	clone_size	v_call	j_call	d_call
CATSDFWRAGEGGTYNEQFF	TGTGCCACCAGTGATTTTTGGCGGGCCGGCGAGGGGGGAACCTACAATGAGCAGTTCTTC	many	TRBV24-1	TRBJ2-1	-
CASSPDLSWTYEQYF	TGTGCCAGCAGTCCAGATCTTTCGTGGACCTACGAGCAGTACTTC	many	TRBV27	TRBJ2-7	-
CASSLEENTGELFF	TGTGCCAGCAGCTTAGAGGAGAACACCGGGGAGCTGTTTTTT	many	TRBV11-3	TRBJ2-2	-
CASSLTSGRHHEQYF	TGTGCCAGCAGCTTGACTAGCGGGAGGCATCACGAGCAGTACTTC	many	TRBV28	TRBJ2-7	TRBD2
CAGSSGQGVGEAFF	TGCGCCGGCAGCTCGGGACAGGGGGTGGGTGAAGCTTTCTTT	few	TRBV5-1	TRBJ1-1	TRBD1
CASSRLAGGHEQFF	TGTGCCAGCAGTCGACTAGCGGGAGGACATGAGCAGTTCTTC	-	TRBV2	TRBJ2-1	TRBD2
CATAGTGDFNEQFF	TGTGCCACCGCCGGGACAGGGGATTTCAATGAGCAGTTCTTC	-	TRBV24-1	TRBJ2-1	TRBD1
CASSLWTGNTGELFF	TGTGCCAGCAGCTTGTGGACAGGGAACACCGGGGAGCTGTTTTTT	many	TRBV7-2	TRBJ2-2	TRBD1
CASSGGGPGQGAHEQYF	TGTGCCAGCAGTGGAGGGGGTCCGGGACAGGGGGCCCACGAGCAGTACTTC	many	TRBV6-1	TRBJ2-7	TRBD1
CASSFSVGDIRGGYGYTF	TGTGCCAGCAGTTTTTCGGTAGGGGACATTAGGGGTGGCTATGGCTACACCTTC	-	TRBV27	TRBJ1-2	-
CASSPGPRRNEQFF	TGTGCCAGCAGTCCCGGGCCAAGGAGGAATGAGCAGTTCTTC	many	TRBV11-1	TRBJ2-1	-
CASSMGGKGAKRQHGYTF	TGTGCCAGTAGTATGGGCGGCAAGGGGGCAAAGCGACAACATGGCTACACCTTC	-	TRBV19	TRBJ1-2	TRBD1
CASGTGVNQPQHF	TGTGCCAGCGGGACAGGGGTTAATCAGCCCCAGCATTTT	many	TRBV6-1	TRBJ1-5	TRBD1
CASSVQGAGTEAFF	TGTGCCAGTAGTGTTCAGGGGGCGGGCACTGAAGCTTTCTTT	many	TRBV19	TRBJ1-1	TRBD1
CASSPPGENSPLHF	TGTGCCAGCTCACCACCTGGGGAGAATTCACCCCTCCACTTT	many	TRBV18	TRBJ1-6	-
CASSTHGESTDTQYF	TGTGCCAGCAGCACCCACGGGGAAAGCACAGATACGCAGTATTTT	many	TRBV7-3	TRBJ2-3	-
CSVVGLAGGKNTGELFF	TGCAGCGTTGTTGGACTAGCGGGAGGGAAGAACACCGGGGAGCTGTTTTTT	-	TRBV29-1	TRBJ2-2	TRBD2
CASSEPGLAATTDTQYF	TGTGCCAGCAGTGAGCCGGGACTAGCGGCAACCACAGATACGCAGTATTTT	-	TRBV2	TRBJ2-3	TRBD2
CASSLSWRGRAGNEQFF	TGTGCCAGCAGCTTAAGCTGGCGCGGGAGGGCAGGCAATGAGCAGTTCTTC	many	TRBV7-3	TRBJ2-1	TRBD2
CSASPAGDQPQHF	TGCAGTGCTAGCCCGGCCGGTGATCAGCCCCAGCATTTT	many	TRBV20-1	TRBJ1-5	-
CASSGTFYGYTF	TGTGCCAGCAGCGGAACATTCTATGGCTACACCTTC	-	TRBV9	TRBJ1-2	-
CSALPPPGTGGGREKLFF	TGCAGTGCTCTTCCCCCCCCCGGGACAGGGGGCGGCAGAGAAAAACTGTTTTTT	few	TRBV20-1	TRBJ1-4	TRBD1
CASSLEQPTSGVAKNIQYF	TGTGCCAGCAGTTTAGAGCAGCCAACTAGCGGGGTAGCCAAAAACATTCAGTACTTC	many	TRBV27	TRBJ2-4	TRBD2
CASSLLTGADQPQHF	TGTGCCAGCTCCTTACTGACAGGGGCGGATCAGCCCCAGCATTTT	many	TRBV18	TRBJ1-5	TRBD1
CSARDFGQGGDTEAFF	TGCAGTGCTAGAGATTTTGGCCAGGGGGGTGACACTGAAGCTTTCTTT	-	TRBV20-1	TRBJ1-1	TRBD1
CASSSETFYEQYF	TGTGCCAGCAGCTCGGAGACTTTCTACGAGCAGTACTTC	many	TRBV6-1	TRBJ2-7	-
CSATRTGRTDTQYF	TGCAGTGCTACTAGGACAGGGCGGACAGATACGCAGTATTTT	many	TRBV20-1	TRBJ2-3	TRBD1
CASSYFGGSNGYTF	TGTGCCAGCAGTTACTTCGGCGGGAGTAATGGCTACACCTTC	many	TRBV6-5	TRBJ1-2	-
CASSALPRTDTQYF	TGTGCCAGCAGTGCCTTACCACGCACAGATACGCAGTATTTT	many	TRBV2	TRBJ2-3	-
CSAPGPGGDYGYTF	TGCAGTGCCCCTGGGCCGGGGGGGGACTATGGCTACACCTTC	few	TRBV20-1	TRBJ1-2	-
CASSLNQLTYEQYF	TGCGCCAGCAGCTTAAACCAACTCACCTACGAGCAGTACTTC	many	TRBV5-1	TRBJ2-7	-
CASNGQGNYGYTF	TGTGCCAGTAACGGACAGGGAAACTATGGCTACACCTTC	-	TRBV19	TRBJ1-2	TRBD1
CASSLSGQNYEQYF	TGTGCCAGCAGCCTGTCGGGACAGAACTACGAGCAGTACTTC	many	TRBV7-9	TRBJ2-7	TRBD1
CASGGRPGELFF	TGTGCCAGCGGGGGGCGCCCCGGGGAGCTGTTTTTT	many	TRBV2	TRBJ2-2	-
CASSFMAGTGELFF	TGTGCCAGCAGCTTTATGGCCGGGACAGGGGAGCTGTTTTTT	many	TRBV7-3	TRBJ2-2	-
CASSSDGSYGYTF	TGTGCCAGCAGTTCGGACGGTTCCTATGGCTACACCTTC	many	TRBV28	TRBJ1-2	-
CASSYSLGEGELFF	TGTGCCAGCAGTTACTCCCTTGGGGAGGGGGAGCTGTTTTTT	-	TRBV6-5	TRBJ2-2	-
CAWTLGHARQAIYF	TGTGCCTGGACACTCGGACACGCAAGACAGGCCATATATTTT	many	TRBV30	TRBJ1-3	-
CASSLGGTGDGDTEAFF	TGTGCCAGCAGCTTAGGTGGGACAGGGGATGGGGACACTGAAGCTTTCTTT	once	TRBV7-7	TRBJ1-1	TRBD1
CSARTEQGAFADTQYF	TGCAGTGCTAGAACAGAACAGGGGGCATTTGCAGATACGCAGTATTTT	many	TRBV20-1	TRBJ2-3	TRBD1
CSARDWTGGITNEKLFF	TGCAGTGCTAGAGATTGGACGGGCGGAATAACTAATGAAAAACTGTTTTTT	many	TRBV20-1	TRBJ1-4	-
CASSQDGGAGTDTQYF	TGTGCCAGCAGCCAAGACGGGGGGGCCGGCACAGATACGCAGTATTTT	-	TRBV2	TRBJ2-3	TRBD2
CASSGDPNQPQHF	TGTGCCAGCAGTGGGGACCCTAATCAGCCCCAGCATTTT	-	TRBV6-2/TRBV6-3	TRBJ1-5	-
CSARDSARVYEQYF	TGCAGTGCTAGAGATTCGGCCAGGGTCTACGAGCAGTACTTC	many	TRBV20-1	TRBJ2-7	-
CSARLAGGRETQYF	TGCAGTGCTAGATTAGCGGGGGGGAGGGAGACCCAGTACTTC	many	TRBV20-1	TRBJ2-5	TRBD2
CASSVTGLGEKLFF	TGTGCCAGCAGTGTCACAGGGTTGGGAGAAAAACTGTTTTTT	-	TRBV6-1	TRBJ1-4	-
CASSFSGDGTYEQYF	TGTGCCAGCAGTTTCAGCGGGGACGGAACCTACGAGCAGTACTTC	once	TRBV28	TRBJ2-7	TRBD2
CASSVDRGGNIQYF	TGTGCCAGCAGCGTAGACAGGGGAGGAAACATTCAGTACTTC	-	TRBV9	TRBJ2-4	-
CASSLGGGRTDTQYF	TGTGCCAGCAGTTTGGGCGGGGGGCGCACAGATACGCAGTATTTT	-	TRBV27	TRBJ2-3	TRBD2
CASSLQGDEQFF	TGCGCCAGCAGCTTACAGGGGGATGAGCAGTTCTTC	-	TRBV5-1	TRBJ2-1	TRBD1
CAWSTRTGGGQPQHF	TGTGCCTGGAGTACACGGACAGGAGGAGGTCAGCCCCAGCATTTT	many	TRBV30	TRBJ1-5	TRBD1
CASSHPTSGSSHEQFF	TGTGCCAGCAGCCACCCGACTAGCGGGAGTTCCCATGAGCAGTTCTTC	few	TRBV7-9	TRBJ2-1	TRBD2
CASSPSTGGSFYTF	TGTGCCAGCTCACCCTCGACAGGGGGGAGTTTCTACACCTTC	-	TRBV18	TRBJ1-2	TRBD1
CASSVEERVGNTIYF	TGTGCCAGCAGCGTAGAGGAGAGGGTTGGAAACACCATATATTTT	many	TRBV9	TRBJ1-3	-
CASSLGGDTIYF	TGTGCCAGCAGTTTAGGGGGAGACACCATATATTTT	many	TRBV12-3/TRBV12-4	TRBJ1-3	-
CASSLLAGAPNEQFF	TGTGCCAGCAGCTTACTAGCGGGGGCACCCAATGAGCAGTTCTTC	many	TRBV13	TRBJ2-1	TRBD2
CASSYSGPTDSYEQYF	TGTGCCAGCAGTTACTCGGGTCCTACCGACTCCTACGAGCAGTACTTC	many	TRBV6-5	TRBJ2-7	-